This is a list of T cell receptor beta chains from one sample in a study of Ad26.COV2.S vaccination and SARS-CoV-2 variants. The table came from immunoSEQ multiplex PCR; TCRdb's copy has only in-frame clones and leaves some out. The table has 350,000 to 500,000 clones, 90% seen once. This specimen consisted of peripheral blood, obtained in a trial of Ad26.COV2.S vaccine versus placebo. Receptor source: a person between 18 and 59 years old who received the Ad26.COV2.S COVID-19 vaccine or a placebo. Both conserved end residues are part of each CDR3. The D gene is left open where the match is weak. Clone size appears in some rows only: once, few, many, or a class for an expanded clone.

d_call clone_size j_call v_call cdr3_length cdr3_nt cdr3_aa
TRBD2 - TRBJ2-3 TRBV27 13 TGTGCCAGGCGAGCGGGGCCTACAGATACGCAGTATTTT CARRAGPTDTQYF
- - TRBJ2-7 TRBV2 15 TGTGCCAGCAGTGCACAGCTCGACTGGCTAAGCGGGCAGTACTTC CASSAQLDWLSGQYF
- once TRBJ2-1 TRBV19 16 TGTGCCAGTAGAGACCGACTACCGAGCTCCTACAATGAGCAGTTCTTC CASRDRLPSSYNEQFF
TRBD1 - TRBJ2-5 TRBV7-6 17 TGTGCCAGCAGCTTAGGTACCGGGACAGGGGTCCTTGAGACCCAGTACTTC CASSLGTGTGVLETQYF
- - TRBJ1-2 TRBV4-1 18 TGCGCCAGCAGCCAAGGCCTGGTTATCGGGGATTTTGTCTATGGCTACACCTTC CASSQGLVIGDFVYGYTF
- once TRBJ1-2 TRBV5-8 13 TGTGCCAGCGTCAGGGTGCGGAACTATGGCTACACCTTC CASVRVRNYGYTF
- - TRBJ2-3 TRBV6-6 11 TGTGCCAGCAGTTATGTGGATACGCAGTATTTT CASSYVDTQYF
- few TRBJ1-5 TRBV7-2 15 TGTGCCAGCAGCTTAGAAGGGGTTCGCAATCAGCCCCAGCATTTT CASSLEGVRNQPQHF
- - TRBJ2-7 TRBV5-1 14 TGCGCCAGCAGCTTGATTTGGGGACCCTACGAGCAGTACTTC CASSLIWGPYEQYF
TRBD1 - TRBJ2-1 TRBV6-4 15 TGTGCCAGCAGTGACTCCCAGGGGGTGTCGAATGAGCAGTTCTTC CASSDSQGVSNEQFF
TRBD1 - TRBJ1-2 TRBV6-1 16 TGTGCCAGCAGTGAGTTTGACAGGGAGAGTAGCTATGGCTACACCTTC CASSEFDRESSYGYTF
- - TRBJ2-2 TRBV7-2 13 TGTGCCAGCAGCCGCTTTTTGACCGGGGAGCTGTTTTTT CASSRFLTGELFF
- - TRBJ1-5 TRBV7-6 15 TGTGCCAGCAGCTTTAGCCCGGGGTCCAATCAGCCCCAGCATTTT CASSFSPGSNQPQHF
TRBD2 - TRBJ2-7 TRBV27 17 TGTGCCAGCAGTTTAAAGGGACTAGCGGGATACAGAAACGAGCAGTACTTC CASSLKGLAGYRNEQYF
- - TRBJ2-2 TRBV7-9 13 TGTGCCAGCAGCTTTGCGGGGCCCGGGGAGCTGTTTTTT CASSFAGPGELFF
TRBD1 - TRBJ1-4 TRBV9 17 TGTGCCAGCAGCCCCTGGACAGGGGGGGCAACTAATGAAAAACTGTTTTTT CASSPWTGGATNEKLFF
- - TRBJ2-1 TRBV3-1/TRBV3-2 14 TGTGCCAGCAGCCCCCCCCGGGGCTACAATGAGCAGTTCTTC CASSPPRGYNEQFF
TRBD2 - TRBJ2-1 TRBV9 15 TGTGCCAGCAGCGTAACAACTAGCGGGGACAATGAGCAGTTCTTC CASSVTTSGDNEQFF
- - TRBJ2-7 TRBV19 14 TGTGCCAGTAGTATCGGAGGGATGGGCTACGAGCAGTACTTC CASSIGGMGYEQYF
TRBD2 - TRBJ2-7 TRBV12-3/TRBV12-4 13 TGTGCCAGCAGTTCTAGCGGAGGGGCCGTGCAGTACTTC CASSSSGGAVQYF
TRBD2 - TRBJ2-2 TRBV30 15 TGTGCCTGGAGTCCCTCAGCGGGAGTGGGCGGGGAGCTGTTTTTT CAWSPSAGVGGELFF
- - TRBJ1-3 TRBV5-1 18 TGCGCCAGCAGCTTGAGCGGGGTACTGGGGAGCTCTGGAAACACCATATATTTT CASSLSGVLGSSGNTIYF
- - TRBJ2-1 TRBV18 13 TGTGCCAGCTCACCGGGGCAGTACAATGAGCAGTTCTTC CASSPGQYNEQFF
- - TRBJ2-5 TRBV27 13 TGTGCCAGCAGTTTAAGCGTTCAAGAGACCCAGTACTTC CASSLSVQETQYF
- - TRBJ1-6 TRBV18 12 TGTGCCAGCTCACGACAGGCTCTCGCCCTCCACTTT CASSRQALALHF
- - TRBJ1-4 TRBV7-9 16 TGTGCCAGCAGCTTAGAGAGTTTCTTTGTCGATGAAAAACTGTTTTTT CASSLESFFVDEKLFF
- - TRBJ1-1 TRBV6-2/TRBV6-3 15 TGTGCCAGCAGTTCCCCGGGACGGGGGAACACTGAAGCTTTCTTT CASSSPGRGNTEAFF
- - TRBJ2-7 TRBV4-3 16 TGCGCCAGCAGCCAATCCGGGAGGCAGGGGGCATACGAGCAGTACTTC CASSQSGRQGAYEQYF
TRBD2 - TRBJ2-3 TRBV5-1 18 TGCGCCAGCAGCCGCGGGCCTAGCGGGGTCATCTGGGCAGATACGCAGTATTTT CASSRGPSGVIWADTQYF
- - TRBJ2-1 TRBV30 15 TGTGCCTGGAGTGGAGGGGAATCATCCTACAATGAGCAGTTCTTC CAWSGGESSYNEQFF
TRBD1 - TRBJ2-5 TRBV28 13 TGTGCCAGCCGTACAGGGGGGCAAGAGACCCAGTACTTC CASRTGGQETQYF
TRBD1 - TRBJ1-5 TRBV28 15 TGTGCCAGCAGACTCCAGGGGGCAGGCAATCAGCCCCAGCATTTT CASRLQGAGNQPQHF
- - TRBJ2-3 TRBV6-5 14 TGTGCCAGCAGTTTGCAAGTAAACACAGATACGCAGTATTTT CASSLQVNTDTQYF
TRBD2 - TRBJ2-1 TRBV6-5 13 TGTGCCAGCAGTCATCGGGGGGTCGATGAGCAGTTCTTC CASSHRGVDEQFF
TRBD1 - TRBJ1-4 TRBV5-6 16 TGTGCCAGCAGCAAACACGGACAGGGGGCTTGGGAAAAACTGTTTTTT CASSKHGQGAWEKLFF
- - TRBJ2-2 TRBV24-1 18 TGTGCCACCAGTGACCCCAGTCCGGGGCCGACGAACACCGGGGAGCTGTTTTTT CATSDPSPGPTNTGELFF
- - TRBJ2-3 TRBV7-2 15 TGTGCCAGCAGCTTTTCGGCAACTAGCACAGATACGCAGTATTTT CASSFSATSTDTQYF
- once TRBJ2-3 TRBV6-5 16 TGTGCCAGCAGTTACGATGGCGGCACTAGCACAGATACGCAGTATTTT CASSYDGGTSTDTQYF
TRBD1 - TRBJ1-1 TRBV24-1 13 TGTGCCACCAGTGATTTGGGGACAGACGGAGCTTTCTTT CATSDLGTDGAFF
- - TRBJ1-1 TRBV20-1 11 TGCAGTGCTAGAGAAGACAGAGGGGCTTTCTTT CSAREDRGAFF
TRBD1 once TRBJ2-7 TRBV29-1 13 TGCAGCGTTACGGGACAGGGGTACTACGAGCAGTACTTC CSVTGQGYYEQYF
TRBD2 - TRBJ2-7 TRBV6-2/TRBV6-3 14 TGTGCCAGCAGCCCAATAGCGGGAGGGGACGAGCAGTACTTC CASSPIAGGDEQYF
- - TRBJ2-7 TRBV30 17 TGTGCCTGGAGTGGGCAGGCTGTGGGGTCTAGCTCCTACGAGCAGTACTTC CAWSGQAVGSSSYEQYF
- - TRBJ2-1 TRBV7-7 15 TGTGCTAGCAGCTTAGAGGCAGGGGCCTACAATGAGCAGTTCTTC CASSLEAGAYNEQFF
TRBD1 - TRBJ2-2 TRBV5-1 16 TGCGCCAGCAGCTTGGTGAGGGGGCGCTGGACCGGGGAGCTGTTTTTT CASSLVRGRWTGELFF
TRBD1 - TRBJ2-2 TRBV7-9 17 TGTGCCAGCAGCTCGCCCCGGACAGGGGGCGTAACCGGGGAGCTGTTTTTT CASSSPRTGGVTGELFF
- once TRBJ2-1 TRBV15 15 TGTGCCACCAGCAGACTAGCGAGCTCCTACAATGAGCAGTTCTTC CATSRLASSYNEQFF